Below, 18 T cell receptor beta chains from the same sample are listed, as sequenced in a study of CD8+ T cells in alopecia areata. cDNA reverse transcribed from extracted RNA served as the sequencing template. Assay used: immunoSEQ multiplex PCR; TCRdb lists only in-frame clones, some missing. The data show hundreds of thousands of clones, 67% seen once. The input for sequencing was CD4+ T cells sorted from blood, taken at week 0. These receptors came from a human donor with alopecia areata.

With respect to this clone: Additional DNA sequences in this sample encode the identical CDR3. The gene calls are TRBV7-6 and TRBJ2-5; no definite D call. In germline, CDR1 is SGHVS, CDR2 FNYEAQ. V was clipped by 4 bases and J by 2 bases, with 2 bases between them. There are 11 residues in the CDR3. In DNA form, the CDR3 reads TGTGCCAGCAGCTCACAAGAGACCCAGTACTTC. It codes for CASSSQETQYF.

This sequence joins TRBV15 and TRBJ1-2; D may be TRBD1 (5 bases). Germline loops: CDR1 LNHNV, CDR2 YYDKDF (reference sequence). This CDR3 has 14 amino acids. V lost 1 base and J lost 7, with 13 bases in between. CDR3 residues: CATSRVGRVPGYTF. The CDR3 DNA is TGTGCCACCAGCAGAGTGGGACGGGTTCCTGGCTACACCTTC.

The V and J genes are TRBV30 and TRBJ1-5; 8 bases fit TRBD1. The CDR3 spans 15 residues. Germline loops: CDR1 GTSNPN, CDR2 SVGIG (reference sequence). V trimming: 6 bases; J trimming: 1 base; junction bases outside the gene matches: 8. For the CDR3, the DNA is TGTGCCTGTACCCATCAGGGGGCCAGCAATCAGCCCCAGCATTTT. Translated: CACTHQGASNQPQHF.

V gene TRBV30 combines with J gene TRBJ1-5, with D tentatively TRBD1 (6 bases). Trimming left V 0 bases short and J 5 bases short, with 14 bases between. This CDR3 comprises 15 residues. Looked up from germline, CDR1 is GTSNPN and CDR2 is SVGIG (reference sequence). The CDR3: CAWSVGLAGDQPQHF. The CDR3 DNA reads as TGTGCCTGGAGTGTAGGGTTGGCAGGGGATCAGCCCCAGCATTTT.

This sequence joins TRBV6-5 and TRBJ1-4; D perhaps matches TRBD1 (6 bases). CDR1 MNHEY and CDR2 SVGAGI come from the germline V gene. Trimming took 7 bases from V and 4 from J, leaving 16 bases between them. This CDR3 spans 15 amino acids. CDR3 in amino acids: CASTYGGGGNEKLFF. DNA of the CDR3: TGTGCCAGCACCTATGGGGGCGGAGGTAATGAAAAACTGTTTTTT.

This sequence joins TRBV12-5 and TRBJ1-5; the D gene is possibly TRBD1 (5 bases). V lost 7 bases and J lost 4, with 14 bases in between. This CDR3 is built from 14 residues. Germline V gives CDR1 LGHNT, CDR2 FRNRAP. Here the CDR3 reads CASAPGVRNQPQHF. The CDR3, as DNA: TGTGCTAGTGCTCCGGGGGTAAGGAATCAGCCCCAGCATTTT.

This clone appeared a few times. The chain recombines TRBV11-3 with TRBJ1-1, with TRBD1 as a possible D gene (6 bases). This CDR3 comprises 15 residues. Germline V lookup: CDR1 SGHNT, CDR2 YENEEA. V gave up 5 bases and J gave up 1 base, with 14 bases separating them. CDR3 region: CASSNAGDENTEAFF. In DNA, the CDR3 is TGTGCCAGCAGCAACGCAGGGGATGAGAACACTGAAGCTTTCTTT.

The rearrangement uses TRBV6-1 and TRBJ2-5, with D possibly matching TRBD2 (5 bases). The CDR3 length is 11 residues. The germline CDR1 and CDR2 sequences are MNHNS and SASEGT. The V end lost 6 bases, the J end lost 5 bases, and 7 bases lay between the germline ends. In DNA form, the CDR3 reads TGTGCCAGCAGCCGCGGGGAGACCCAGTACTTC. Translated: CASSRGETQYF.

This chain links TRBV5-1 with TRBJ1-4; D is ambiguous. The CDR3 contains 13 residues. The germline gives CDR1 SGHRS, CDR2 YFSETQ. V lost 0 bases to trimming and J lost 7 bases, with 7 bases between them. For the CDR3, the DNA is TGCGCCAGCAGCTTGGATGGAAGTGAAAAACTGTTTTTT. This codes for CASSLDGSEKLFF.

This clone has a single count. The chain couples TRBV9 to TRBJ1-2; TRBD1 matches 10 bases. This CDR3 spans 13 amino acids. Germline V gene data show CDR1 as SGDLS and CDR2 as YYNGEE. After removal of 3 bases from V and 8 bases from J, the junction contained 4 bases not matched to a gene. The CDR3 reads CASSAGQGRGYTF. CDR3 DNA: TGTGCCAGCAGCGCGGGACAGGGGCGAGGCTACACCTTC.

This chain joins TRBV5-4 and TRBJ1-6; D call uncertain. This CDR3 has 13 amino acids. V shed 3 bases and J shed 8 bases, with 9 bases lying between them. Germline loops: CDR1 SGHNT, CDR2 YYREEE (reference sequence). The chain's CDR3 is CASSSQMDSPLHF. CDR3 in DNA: TGTGCCAGCAGCTCGCAAATGGATTCACCCCTCCACTTT.

The CDR3 DNA follows: TGCAGCGTTGTAAAAGTCGGTAGCCTGATAAACACTGAAGCTTTCTTT. Protein sequence: CSVVKVGSLINTEAFF. The chain recombines TRBV29-1 with TRBJ1-1; D gene uncertain. CDR3 length equals 16 residues. CDR1 and CDR2 from the germline V gene are SQVTM and ANQGSEA. Trimming removed 4 bases from V and 2 bases from J, with 20 bases in between.

CDR3 bases: TGTGCCAGCAGTTTAATGGGGGTCGTGGGGTCACCCCTCCACTTT. It is translated as CASSLMGVVGSPLHF. This chain connects TRBV27 to TRBJ1-6, with D possibly matching TRBD1 (5 bases). Trimming left V 2 bases short and J 10 bases short, with 15 bases between. The CDR3 is made up of 15 amino acids. CDR1 is MNHEY, CDR2 SMNVEV, per germline (reference sequence).

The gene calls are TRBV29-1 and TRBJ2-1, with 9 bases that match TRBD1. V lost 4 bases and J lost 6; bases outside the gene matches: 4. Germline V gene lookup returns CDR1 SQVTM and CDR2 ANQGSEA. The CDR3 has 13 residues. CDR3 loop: CSVGTGEPNEQFF. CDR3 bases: TGCAGCGTTGGGACAGGGGAACCCAATGAGCAGTTCTTC.

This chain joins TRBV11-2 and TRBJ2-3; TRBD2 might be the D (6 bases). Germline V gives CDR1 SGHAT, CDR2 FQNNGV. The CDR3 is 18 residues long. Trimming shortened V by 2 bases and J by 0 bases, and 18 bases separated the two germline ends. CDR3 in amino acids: CASSLMTGGAPSTDTQYF. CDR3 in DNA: TGTGCCAGCAGCTTAATGACCGGGGGAGCTCCTAGCACAGATACGCAGTATTTT.

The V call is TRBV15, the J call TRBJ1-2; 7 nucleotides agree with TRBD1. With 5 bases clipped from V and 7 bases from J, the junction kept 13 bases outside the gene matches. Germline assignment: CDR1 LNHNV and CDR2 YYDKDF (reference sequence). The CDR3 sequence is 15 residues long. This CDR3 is CATSRSGTARGGYTF. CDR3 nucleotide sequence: TGTGCCACCAGCCGTTCCGGGACAGCTAGGGGTGGCTACACCTTC.

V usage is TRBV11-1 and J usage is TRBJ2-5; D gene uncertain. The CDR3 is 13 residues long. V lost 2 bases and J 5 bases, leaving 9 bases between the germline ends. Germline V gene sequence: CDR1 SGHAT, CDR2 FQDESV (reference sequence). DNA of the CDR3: TGTGCCAGCAGCTTAATGGGGTCCGAGACCCAGTACTTC. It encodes CASSLMGSETQYF.

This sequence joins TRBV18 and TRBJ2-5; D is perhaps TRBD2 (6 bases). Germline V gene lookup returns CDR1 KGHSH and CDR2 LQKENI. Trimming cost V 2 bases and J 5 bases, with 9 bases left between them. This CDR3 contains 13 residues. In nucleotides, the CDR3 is TGTGCCAGCTCACCAGGGGGGATGGAGACCCAGTACTTC. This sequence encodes CASSPGGMETQYF. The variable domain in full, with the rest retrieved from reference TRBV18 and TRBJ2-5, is NAGVMQNPRHLVRRRGQEARLRCSPMKGHSHVYWYRQLPEEGLKFMVYLQKENIIDESGMPKERFSAEFPKEGPSILRIQQVVRGDSAAYFCASSPGGMETQYFGPGTRLLVL.